A selection of T cell receptor beta chains follows, all from one sample in a study of synovial regulatory T cells in juvenile arthritis. Profiling relied on immunoSEQ multiplex PCR, and the TCRdb table lists in-frame clones only, not all of them. The sample has around 10,000 clones, and its top ten clones hold about 0.7%. The sample comprised Treg cells from blood. The receptors derive from a donor aged 2-29 years with juvenile idiopathic arthritis. CDR3s include the opening cysteine and the closing phenylalanine or tryptophan.

j_call: TRBJ1-1; v_call: TRBV19; cdr3_aa: CASSIILLLGNTEAFF
j_call: TRBJ2-7; v_call: TRBV6-6; cdr3_aa: CASRRLPDSYEQYF
j_call: TRBJ1-6; v_call: TRBV19; cdr3_aa: CASSGRVIPLNSPLHF
j_call: TRBJ1-1; v_call: TRBV14; cdr3_aa: CASSHNLNTEAFF
j_call: TRBJ1-5; v_call: TRBV5-4; cdr3_aa: CASSFGQNQPQHF
j_call: TRBJ2-7; v_call: TRBV6-5; cdr3_aa: CASSYRDGPYEQYF
j_call: TRBJ1-2; v_call: TRBV28; cdr3_aa: CASKRLTGSWATYGYTF
j_call: TRBJ1-1; v_call: TRBV20-1; cdr3_aa: CSVIQGTLAFF
j_call: TRBJ1-2; v_call: TRBV6-4; cdr3_aa: CASSVNRGDYGYTF
j_call: TRBJ2-2; v_call: TRBV10-3; cdr3_aa: CAISAGTNTGELFF
j_call: TRBJ1-5; v_call: TRBV19; cdr3_aa: CASSSGRGYQPQHF
j_call: TRBJ2-2; v_call: TRBV10-3; cdr3_aa: CAISGGTGGNTGELFF
j_call: TRBJ2-4; v_call: TRBV6-1; cdr3_aa: CASSTELAKNIQYF
j_call: TRBJ2-3; v_call: TRBV5-4; cdr3_aa: CASSRESTDTQYF
j_call: TRBJ1-2; v_call: TRBV10-3; cdr3_aa: CAITRDRGHNYGYTF
j_call: TRBJ1-5; v_call: TRBV11-2; cdr3_aa: CASSSNFGQPQHF
j_call: TRBJ1-3; v_call: TRBV5-4; cdr3_aa: CASSLGRGLSGNTIYF
j_call: TRBJ1-4; v_call: TRBV6-1; cdr3_aa: CASGLTEYNEKLFF
j_call: TRBJ1-6; v_call: TRBV5-4; cdr3_aa: CASSLGGGGYHSPLHF
j_call: TRBJ2-4; v_call: TRBV10-3; cdr3_aa: CAISDRGPRDIQYF
j_call: TRBJ2-3; v_call: TRBV4-3; cdr3_aa: CASSPWRGSIDTQYF
j_call: TRBJ1-5; v_call: TRBV5-6; cdr3_aa: CASSRRGMGQPQHF
j_call: TRBJ2-7; v_call: TRBV18; cdr3_aa: CASSPLDRDIFGQYF
j_call: TRBJ1-1; v_call: TRBV19; cdr3_aa: CASSIGKGGHTEAFF
j_call: TRBJ1-6; v_call: TRBV6-5; cdr3_aa: CASSPTPWGISPLHF
j_call: TRBJ1-3; v_call: TRBV4-3; cdr3_aa: CASSQESAASSGNTIYF
j_call: TRBJ1-6; v_call: TRBV25-1; cdr3_aa: CASSGGPWESSPLHF
j_call: TRBJ1-1; v_call: TRBV6-4; cdr3_aa: CASSADMNTEAFF
j_call: TRBJ2-1; v_call: TRBV19; cdr3_aa: CASRDDSLTQFF
j_call: TRBJ2-7; v_call: TRBV6-5; cdr3_aa: CASQTSGTGDYEQYF
j_call: TRBJ1-5; v_call: TRBV6-6; cdr3_aa: CASSYNIARVNQPQHF
j_call: TRBJ1-2; v_call: TRBV18; cdr3_aa: CASSLTGDGYTF
j_call: TRBJ1-2; v_call: TRBV5-6; cdr3_aa: CASSLVDTPLGYYGYTF
j_call: TRBJ1-1; v_call: TRBV5-1; cdr3_aa: CASSFRTLNTEAFF
j_call: TRBJ1-5; v_call: TRBV4-1; cdr3_aa: CASSVTLGGGKNQPQHF
j_call: TRBJ2-2; v_call: TRBV5-4; cdr3_aa: CASSYSPYTGELFF
j_call: TRBJ1-5; v_call: TRBV18; cdr3_aa: CASNGQYNQPQHF
j_call: TRBJ1-5; v_call: TRBV18; cdr3_aa: CASSRDGNQPQHF
j_call: TRBJ2-7; v_call: TRBV7-3; cdr3_aa: CASSLNSAYEQYF
j_call: TRBJ1-6; v_call: TRBV6-1; cdr3_aa: CASSNPNSPLHF
j_call: TRBJ1-5; v_call: TRBV7-2; cdr3_aa: CASSLSGDSNQPQHF
j_call: TRBJ1-2; v_call: TRBV19; cdr3_aa: CASSSSGLSYGYTF
j_call: TRBJ2-6; v_call: TRBV15; cdr3_aa: CATSRDFGLTSGANVLTF
j_call: TRBJ1-5; v_call: TRBV4-2; cdr3_aa: CASSQDGDNQPQHF
j_call: TRBJ1-1; v_call: TRBV4-3; cdr3_aa: CASSQDYSRWAEAFF